This T cell receptor beta chain appears in the sequencing data of a study of shared clonotypes between healthy human individuals. Generated by immunoSEQ multiplex PCR, the TCRdb table keeps only in-frame clones and is missing some. The repertoire consists of about 1.1 million clones, with approximately 80% occurring once and the leading ten covering approximately 0.95%. The CDR3 extends over 14 amino acids. Germline-derived CDR1 and CDR2 are SGDLS and YYNGEE. Trimming cost V 4 bases and J 0 bases; bases outside gene matches: 3. This chain connects TRBV9 to TRBJ1-1, with 7 bases aligning to TRBD1. Material: memory CD4+ T cells from PBMCs. This sample's subset: CD45RA-negative fraction. The TCR originated in a man in his late teens or twenties in good health. Some clones in this sample may be carry-over from other donors' samples. The CDR3 nucleotides are TGTGCCAGCAGCCAGGACAGGATGAACACTGAAGCTTTCTTT. As protein: CASSQDRMNTEAFF. The full variable domain, in which reference TRBV9 and TRBJ1-1 provide the parts outside the CDR3, is DSGVTQTPKHLITATGQRVTLRCSPRSGDLSVYWYQQSLDQGLQFLIQYYNGEERAKGNILERFSAQQFPDLHSELNLSSLELGDSALYFCASSQDRMNTEAFFGQGTRLTVV.